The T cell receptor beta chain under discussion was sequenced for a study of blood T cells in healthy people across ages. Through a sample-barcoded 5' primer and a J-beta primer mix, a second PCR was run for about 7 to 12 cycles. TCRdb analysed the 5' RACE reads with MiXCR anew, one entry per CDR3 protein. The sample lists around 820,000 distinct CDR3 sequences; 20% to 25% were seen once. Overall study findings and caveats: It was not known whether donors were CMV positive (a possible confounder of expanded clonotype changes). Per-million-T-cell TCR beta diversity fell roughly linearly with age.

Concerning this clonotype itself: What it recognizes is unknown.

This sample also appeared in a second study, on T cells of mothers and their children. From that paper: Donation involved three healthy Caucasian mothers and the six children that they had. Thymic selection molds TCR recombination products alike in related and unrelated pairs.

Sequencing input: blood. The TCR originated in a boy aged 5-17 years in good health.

In nucleotides, the CDR3 is TGTGCCAGCAGCATGGGGACCTCACCCGAGTTCTTC. Its protein is CASSMGTSPEFF. The chain joins TRBV12-3 or TRBV12-4 to TRBJ2-1; D is possibly TRBD1 or TRBD2 (5 bases each). CDR3 length: 12 amino acids. V was shortened by 6 bases and J by 14 bases, with 17 bases between the two germline ends.